This T cell receptor beta chain was recorded in a study of cytomegalovirus exposure and HLA in healthy donors. The CDR3 loop spans 15 amino acids. Looked up from germline, CDR1 is WNHNN and CDR2 is SYGVQD (reference sequence). The V and J ends lost 3 bases and 5 bases, in that order; junction bases with no gene match: 5. Worth noting for this clone: Its antigen remains unidentified.

Study-level findings and limits: Using a false discovery rate of 0.05, a later analysis showed that some 16,000 TCR beta sequences were associated with HLA alleles.

This PCR relied on a set of 60 Vbeta primers and 13 Jbeta primers. This table comes from immunoSEQ multiplex PCR, and its TCRdb copy is limited to in-frame clones, with some not included. Recorded for this sample: approximately 210,000 clones. This chain uses TRBV10-1 with TRBJ1-1; 11 bases agree with TRBD1. The sample consisted of PBMCs. The sequence was obtained from a woman aged 30 to 39 in good health and CMV-seropositive. CDR3 sequence: CASSEGQGAWTEAFF. CDR3 in DNA: TGCGCCAGCAGTGAAGGACAGGGGGCCTGGACTGAAGCTTTCTTT.